A selection of T cell receptor beta chains follows, all from one sample in a study of tumor and adjacent non-tumor tissue in lung cancer. TCRdb fed the multiplex PCR reads into MiXCR, producing one record per CDR3 protein. The table shows roughly 81,000 distinct CDR3 sequences, with roughly 62% occurring only once. Source material: lung tumor tissue. Receptor source: a man aged 65 to 79 with non-small cell lung cancer. The CDR3 runs from the conserved cysteine through the conserved F or W. The D gene is left open where the match is weak. Part of the rows lack a size; the others show once, few, many or a class for expanded clones.

D gene: -
V gene: TRBV28
clone size: -
J gene: TRBJ2-3
CDR3 protein: CASRRDPADTQYF
CDR3 DNA: TGTGCCAGCAGAAGAGACCCAGCAGATACGCAGTATTTT

D gene: -
V gene: TRBV20-1
clone size: -
J gene: TRBJ2-5
CDR3 protein: CSARPQLPSTGAGEAQYF
CDR3 DNA: TGCAGTGCTCGTCCCCAACTTCCCTCCACAGGAGCCGGAGAGGCCCAGTACTTC

D gene: -
V gene: TRBV11-2
clone size: -
J gene: TRBJ2-5
CDR3 protein: CASSLSAGGRPPPQETQYF
CDR3 DNA: TGTGCCAGCAGCCTCTCGGCGGGCGGGCGACCGCCCCCCCAAGAGACCCAGTACTTC

D gene: TRBD1
V gene: TRBV20-1
clone size: many
J gene: TRBJ1-1
CDR3 protein: CSPSGRGQGTEAFF
CDR3 DNA: TGCAGTCCTAGCGGCAGGGGGCAGGGCACTGAAGCTTTCTTT

D gene: TRBD2
V gene: TRBV11-2
clone size: -
J gene: TRBJ2-1
CDR3 protein: CAGSLMEREVEQFF
CDR3 DNA: TGTGCCGGCAGCCTTATGGAGCGGGAGGTTGAGCAGTTCTTC

D gene: TRBD1
V gene: TRBV30
clone size: -
J gene: TRBJ1-1
CDR3 protein: CAWATGTGADTEAFF
CDR3 DNA: TGTGCCTGGGCTACCGGGACAGGGGCGGACACTGAAGCTTTCTTT

D gene: -
V gene: TRBV6-1
clone size: once
J gene: TRBJ2-5
CDR3 protein: CSSSYGGLGKRETQYF
CDR3 DNA: TGTTCCAGTAGTTACGGGGGTCTAGGGAAAAGGGAGACCCAGTACTTC

D gene: TRBD1
V gene: TRBV6-5
clone size: -
J gene: TRBJ1-1
CDR3 protein: CASGYQGDTEAFF
CDR3 DNA: TGTGCCAGCGGCTACCAGGGGGACACTGAAGCTTTCTTT

D gene: TRBD2
V gene: TRBV7-9
clone size: few
J gene: TRBJ2-3
CDR3 protein: CASSLTSPRTDTQYF
CDR3 DNA: TGTGCCAGCAGCTTGACTAGCCCCCGCACAGATACGCAGTATTTT

D gene: -
V gene: TRBV7-9
clone size: many
J gene: TRBJ2-1
CDR3 protein: CASSDGRNEQFF
CDR3 DNA: TGTGCCAGCAGCGACGGACGAAATGAGCAGTTCTTC

D gene: -
V gene: TRBV28
clone size: -
J gene: TRBJ1-4
CDR3 protein: CASSFYNEKLFF
CDR3 DNA: TGTGCCAGCAGTTTCTATAATGAAAAACTGTTTTTT

D gene: TRBD2
V gene: TRBV6-1
clone size: -
J gene: TRBJ2-2
CDR3 protein: CTSSVGLAGDGELFF
CDR3 DNA: TGTACCAGCAGTGTGGGACTAGCGGGGGACGGGGAGCTGTTTTTT

D gene: TRBD1
V gene: TRBV5-8
clone size: -
J gene: TRBJ1-4
CDR3 protein: CASSSKGQFNEKPFF
CDR3 DNA: TGTGCCAGCAGCTCCAAGGGACAGTTTAATGAAAAACCGTTTTTT

D gene: -
V gene: TRBV4-2
clone size: many
J gene: TRBJ2-4
CDR3 protein: CASSNRQAKNIQYF
CDR3 DNA: TGTGCCAGCAGCAACCGACAGGCGAAAAACATTCAGTACTTC

D gene: -
V gene: TRBV25-1
clone size: -
J gene: TRBJ2-3
CDR3 protein: CASSLANGTDTQYF
CDR3 DNA: TGTGCCAGCAGTCTGGCTAATGGCACAGATACGCAGTATTTT

D gene: TRBD1
V gene: TRBV12-3/TRBV12-4
clone size: -
J gene: TRBJ1-5
CDR3 protein: CANRDGTGASNKPQHF
CDR3 DNA: TGTGCCAACAGAGACGGGACAGGGGCTAGCAATAAGCCCCAGCATTTT

D gene: -
V gene: TRBV7-2
clone size: -
J gene: TRBJ1-2
CDR3 protein: CASSEPGDYGYTF
CDR3 DNA: TGTGCCAGCAGCGAACCCGGAGATTATGGCTACACCTTC

D gene: -
V gene: TRBV11-2
clone size: -
J gene: TRBJ2-7
CDR3 protein: CASSAVTEPTYEQYF
CDR3 DNA: TGTGCCAGTAGCGCCGTGACGGAACCGACTTACGAGCAGTACTTC

D gene: -
V gene: TRBV28
clone size: many
J gene: TRBJ2-1
CDR3 protein: CASSPRGSYNEQFF
CDR3 DNA: TGTGCCAGCAGTCCCCGGGGCTCCTACAATGAGCAGTTCTTC

D gene: -
V gene: TRBV7-9
clone size: many
J gene: TRBJ2-3
CDR3 protein: CASSFRSPSTDTQYF
CDR3 DNA: TGTGCCAGCAGCTTTCGCAGCCCAAGCACAGATACGCAGTATTTT

D gene: -
V gene: TRBV6-1
clone size: many
J gene: TRBJ1-5
CDR3 protein: CASRGNDDNQPQHF
CDR3 DNA: TGTGCCAGCAGGGGCAATGATGACAATCAGCCCCAGCATTTT

D gene: -
V gene: TRBV5-6
clone size: -
J gene: TRBJ1-4
CDR3 protein: CASSWAGPGEKLFF
CDR3 DNA: TGTGCCAGTAGCTGGGCGGGGCCAGGAGAAAAACTGTTTTTT